This TCR beta chain emerged from a study of technical replicates of blood from a handful of donors. Sequenced by immunoSEQ multiplex PCR; TCRdb stores in-frame clones only, minus some. The profile shows 55,000 to 80,000 clones, around 97% of them singletons. Trimming took 1 base from V and 3 from J, leaving 15 bases between them. Germline loops: CDR1 SEHNR, CDR2 FQNEAQ (reference sequence). The CDR3 runs to 16 residues. The J gene is TRBJ1-1, the V gene TRBV7-9; possible D gene TRBD1, 5 bases. The TCR comes from a human donor in good health. Sequenced material: T cells isolated from PBMCs. In DNA form, the CDR3 reads TGTGCCAGCAGCTTAGTCGTAGGGGCGAGTGACACTGAAGCTTTCTTT. This codes for CASSLVVGASDTEAFF.